This record covers a single T cell receptor (beta chain). This CDR3 is built from 15 residues. Germline V lookup: CDR1 ENHRY, CDR2 SYGVKD. The V end was cut by 2 bases, the J end by 7 bases, with 17 bases between. Random hexamers were used to reverse transcribe an amount of about 0.45 to 1 ug RNA. Amplification of TCR beta CDR3 across 54 Vbeta and 13 Jbeta was performed with immunoSEQ multiplex PCR. One entry per CDR3 protein, called by TCRdb with MiXCR from the immunoSEQ multiplex PCR reads. The sample lists about 300,000 distinct CDR3 sequences, 89% occurring once. This sample was taken from a study of CD8 T cells in Susac syndrome.

The sample consisted of CD8+ T cells from PBMCs. This chain joins TRBV10-3 and TRBJ2-5; D possibly corresponds to TRBD2 (5 bases). This receptor was obtained from a human donor with multiple sclerosis. CDR3 region: CAISEELAIDGTQYF. DNA for the CDR3: TGTGCCATCAGTGAGGAGCTAGCCATAGACGGGACCCAGTACTTC.